This entry is about one T cell receptor beta chain. Antigen: not known. Germline-derived CDR1 and CDR2 are MGHDK and SYGVNS. This CDR3 spans 14 amino acids. Deletions cut 7 bases from V and 4 bases from J, with 16 bases between. TCRdb's table, derived via immunoSEQ multiplex PCR, lists solely in-frame clones and lacks some. The sample records some 18,000 clones, roughly 83% being singletons. The data were obtained in a study of PD-1 blockade in classical Hodgkin lymphoma. Looking at the study overall: The nivolumab dose that patients received was 3 mg/kg, given intravenously every 2 weeks.

Study results and limitations: Reported baseline diversity: healthy donors highest, relapsed/refractory patients lowest. Baseline diversity resembling that of newly diagnosed patients was seen in complete responders.

Every single patient, without exception, relapsed after autologous stem cell transplantation, and brentuximab vedotin exposure varied. The rearrangement links TRBV25-1 to TRBJ2-5; D is unclear. The clonotype comes from a human donor with classical Hodgkin lymphoma. Material: peripheral blood mononuclear cells (PBMCs), obtained before the second cycle of nivolumab. CDR3 sequence: CASTPTEVIETQYF. The CDR3 DNA reads TGTGCCAGCACACCGACTGAGGTAATAGAGACCCAGTACTTC.